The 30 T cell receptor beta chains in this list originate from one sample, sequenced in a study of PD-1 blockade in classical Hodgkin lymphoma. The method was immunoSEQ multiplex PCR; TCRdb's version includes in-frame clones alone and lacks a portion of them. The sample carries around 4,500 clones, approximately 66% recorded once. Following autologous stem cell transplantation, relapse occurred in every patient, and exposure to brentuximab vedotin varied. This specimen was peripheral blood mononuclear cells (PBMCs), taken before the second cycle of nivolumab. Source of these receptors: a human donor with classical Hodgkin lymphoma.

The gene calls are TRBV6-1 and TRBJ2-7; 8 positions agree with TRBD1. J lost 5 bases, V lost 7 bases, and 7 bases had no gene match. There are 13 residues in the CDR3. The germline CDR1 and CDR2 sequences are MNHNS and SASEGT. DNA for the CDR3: TGTGCCAGCACTGGGACAGGCCTCAACGAGCAGTACTTC. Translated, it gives CASTGTGLNEQYF.

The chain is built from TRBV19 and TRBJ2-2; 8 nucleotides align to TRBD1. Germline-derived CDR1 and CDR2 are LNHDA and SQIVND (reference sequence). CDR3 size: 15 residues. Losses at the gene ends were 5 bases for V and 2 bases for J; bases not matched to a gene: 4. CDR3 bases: TGTGCCAGTAGTCGGACAGGGACTAACACCGGGGAGCTGTTTTTT. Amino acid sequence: CASSRTGTNTGELFF.

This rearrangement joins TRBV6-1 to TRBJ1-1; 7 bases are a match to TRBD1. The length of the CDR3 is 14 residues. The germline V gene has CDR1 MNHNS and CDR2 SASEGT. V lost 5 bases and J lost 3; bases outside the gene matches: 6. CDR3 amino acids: CASSLGTVHTEAFF. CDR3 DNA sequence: TGTGCCAGCAGTCTCGGGACAGTGCACACTGAAGCTTTCTTT.

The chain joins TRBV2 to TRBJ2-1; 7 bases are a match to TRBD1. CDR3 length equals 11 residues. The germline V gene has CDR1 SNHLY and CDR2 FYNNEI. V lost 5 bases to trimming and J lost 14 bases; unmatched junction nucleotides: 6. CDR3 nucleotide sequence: TGTGCCAGCAGTCAGACAGGGCAGAAGTTCTTC. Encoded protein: CASSQTGQKFF. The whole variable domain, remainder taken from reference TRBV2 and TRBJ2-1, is EPEVTQTPSHQVTQMGQEVILRCVPISNHLYFYWYRQILGQKVEFLVSFYNNEISEKSEIFDDQFSVERPDGSNFTLKIRSTKLEDSAMYFCASSQTGQKFFGPGTRLTVL.

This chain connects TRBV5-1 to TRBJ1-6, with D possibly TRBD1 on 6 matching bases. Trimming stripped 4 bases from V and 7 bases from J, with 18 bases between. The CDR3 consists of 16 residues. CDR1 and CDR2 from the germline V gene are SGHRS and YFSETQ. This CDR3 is CASSQQTGRENSPLHF. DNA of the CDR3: TGCGCCAGCAGCCAACAAACAGGGCGTGAGAATTCACCCCTCCACTTT.

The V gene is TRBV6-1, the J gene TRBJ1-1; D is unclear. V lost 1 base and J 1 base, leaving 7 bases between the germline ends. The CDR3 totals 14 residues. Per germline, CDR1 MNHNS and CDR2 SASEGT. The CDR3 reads CASSEGGKNTEAFF. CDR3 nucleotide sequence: TGTGCCAGCAGTGAAGGGGGTAAGAACACTGAAGCTTTCTTT.

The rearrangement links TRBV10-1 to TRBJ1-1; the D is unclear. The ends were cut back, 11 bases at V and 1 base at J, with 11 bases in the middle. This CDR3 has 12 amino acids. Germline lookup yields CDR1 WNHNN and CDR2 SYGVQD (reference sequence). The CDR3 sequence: CAQSIGNTEAFF. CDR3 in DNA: TGCGCCCAATCGATTGGGAACACTGAAGCTTTCTTT.

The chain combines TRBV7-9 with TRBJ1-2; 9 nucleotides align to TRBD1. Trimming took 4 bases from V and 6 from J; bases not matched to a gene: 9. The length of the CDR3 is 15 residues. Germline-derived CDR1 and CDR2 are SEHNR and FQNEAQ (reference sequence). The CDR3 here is CASSSTGTGFHGYTF. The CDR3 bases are TGTGCCAGCAGCTCCACCGGGACAGGGTTCCATGGCTACACCTTC.

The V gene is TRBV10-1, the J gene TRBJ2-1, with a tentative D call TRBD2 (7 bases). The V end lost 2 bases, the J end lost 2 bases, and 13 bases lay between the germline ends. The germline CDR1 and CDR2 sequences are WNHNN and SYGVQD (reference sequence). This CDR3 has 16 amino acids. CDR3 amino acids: CASSELGRGPYNEQFF. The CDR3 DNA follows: TGCGCCAGCAGTGAGCTTGGGCGGGGGCCCTACAATGAGCAGTTCTTC.

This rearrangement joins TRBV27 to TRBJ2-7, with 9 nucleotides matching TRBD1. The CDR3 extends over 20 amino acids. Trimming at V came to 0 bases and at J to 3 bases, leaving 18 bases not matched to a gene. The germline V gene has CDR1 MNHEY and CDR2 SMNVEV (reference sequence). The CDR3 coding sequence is TGTGCCAGCAGTTTATCGAGGGGAGTACCCGGGACAGGGATACACTACGAGCAGTACTTC. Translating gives CASSLSRGVPGTGIHYEQYF.

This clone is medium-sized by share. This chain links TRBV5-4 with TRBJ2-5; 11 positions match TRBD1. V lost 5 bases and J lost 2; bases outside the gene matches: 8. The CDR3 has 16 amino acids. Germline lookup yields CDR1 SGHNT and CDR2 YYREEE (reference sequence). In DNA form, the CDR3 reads TGTGCCAGCAGATCAGGACAGGGGGCAGGACAAGAGACCCAGTACTTC. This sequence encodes CASRSGQGAGQETQYF.

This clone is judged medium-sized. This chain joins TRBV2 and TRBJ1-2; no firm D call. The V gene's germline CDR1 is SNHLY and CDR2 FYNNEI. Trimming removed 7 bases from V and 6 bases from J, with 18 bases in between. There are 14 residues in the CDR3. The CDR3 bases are TGTGCCAGCACCCCCGGAGAAGGTTTCGATGGCTACACCTTC. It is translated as CASTPGEGFDGYTF.

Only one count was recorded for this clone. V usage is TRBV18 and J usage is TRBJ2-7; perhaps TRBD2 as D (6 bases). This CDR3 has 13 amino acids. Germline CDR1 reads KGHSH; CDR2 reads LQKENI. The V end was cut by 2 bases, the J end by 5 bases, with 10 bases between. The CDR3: CASSPTPGDEQYF. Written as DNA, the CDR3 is TGTGCCAGCTCACCAACCCCGGGGGACGAGCAGTACTTC.

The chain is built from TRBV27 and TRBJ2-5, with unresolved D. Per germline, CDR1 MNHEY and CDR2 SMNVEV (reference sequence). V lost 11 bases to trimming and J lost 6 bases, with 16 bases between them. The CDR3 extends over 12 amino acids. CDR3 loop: CAPTGDLKTQYF. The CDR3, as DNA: TGTGCCCCAACGGGCGACCTAAAGACCCAGTACTTC.

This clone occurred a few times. The CDR3 reads CASSMTGHSNQPQHF. CDR3 DNA sequence: TGTGCCAGCAGCATGACAGGTCATAGCAATCAGCCCCAGCATTTT. The chain carries TRBV5-6 and TRBJ1-5, with a weak D call TRBD1 (6 bases). Germline V gene lookup returns CDR1 SGHDT and CDR2 YYEEEE. The CDR3 contains 15 residues. V was shortened by 4 bases and J by 0 bases, with 11 bases between the two germline ends. Drawing the rest from reference TRBV5-6 and TRBJ1-5, the complete variable domain is DAGVTQSPTHLIKTRGQQVTLRCSPKSGHDTVSWYQQALGQGPQFIFQYYEEEERQRGNFPDRFSGHQFPNYSSELNVNALLLGDSALYLCASSMTGHSNQPQHFGDGTRLSIL.

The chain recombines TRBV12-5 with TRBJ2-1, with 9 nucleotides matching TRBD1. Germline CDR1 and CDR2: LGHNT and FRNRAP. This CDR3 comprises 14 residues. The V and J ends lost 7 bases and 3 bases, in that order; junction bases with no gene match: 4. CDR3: CASVPGQGYNEQFF. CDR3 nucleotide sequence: TGTGCTAGTGTCCCGGGACAGGGCTACAATGAGCAGTTCTTC.

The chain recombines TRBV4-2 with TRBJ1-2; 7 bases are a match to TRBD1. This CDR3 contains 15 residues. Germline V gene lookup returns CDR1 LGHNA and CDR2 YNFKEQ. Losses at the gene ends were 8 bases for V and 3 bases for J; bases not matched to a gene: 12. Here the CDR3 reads CASEPGGNGYYGYTF. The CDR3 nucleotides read TGTGCCAGCGAACCAGGGGGGAATGGGTACTATGGCTACACCTTC.

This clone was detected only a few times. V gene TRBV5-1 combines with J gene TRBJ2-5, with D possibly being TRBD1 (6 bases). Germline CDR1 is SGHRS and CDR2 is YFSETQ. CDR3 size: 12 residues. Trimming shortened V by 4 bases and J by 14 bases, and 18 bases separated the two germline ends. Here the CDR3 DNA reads TGCGCCAGCAGCCAAGGACAGCAGGGGCATTACTTC. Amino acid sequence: CASSQGQQGHYF.

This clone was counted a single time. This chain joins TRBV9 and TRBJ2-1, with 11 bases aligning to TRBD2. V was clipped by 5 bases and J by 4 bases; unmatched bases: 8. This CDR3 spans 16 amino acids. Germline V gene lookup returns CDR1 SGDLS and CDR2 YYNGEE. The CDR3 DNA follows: TGTGCCAGCAGTGGTAGCGGGGGGGCTGATTACAATGAGCAGTTCTTC. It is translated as CASSGSGGADYNEQFF. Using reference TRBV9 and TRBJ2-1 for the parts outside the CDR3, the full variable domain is DSGVTQTPKHLITATGQRVTLRCSPRSGDLSVYWYQQSLDQGLQFLIQYYNGEERAKGNILERFSAQQFPDLHSELNLSSLELGDSALYFCASSGSGGADYNEQFFGPGTRLTVL.

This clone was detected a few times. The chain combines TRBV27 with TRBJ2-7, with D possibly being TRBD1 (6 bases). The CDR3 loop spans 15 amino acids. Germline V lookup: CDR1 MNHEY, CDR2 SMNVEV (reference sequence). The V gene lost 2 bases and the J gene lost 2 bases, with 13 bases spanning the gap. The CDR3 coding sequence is TGTGCCAGCAGTTTACTAGCAGGGGAACCCTACGAGCAGTACTTC. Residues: CASSLLAGEPYEQYF.

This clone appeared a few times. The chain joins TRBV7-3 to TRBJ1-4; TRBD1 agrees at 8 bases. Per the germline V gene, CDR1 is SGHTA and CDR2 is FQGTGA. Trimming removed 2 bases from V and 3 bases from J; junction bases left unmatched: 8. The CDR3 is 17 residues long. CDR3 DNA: TGTGCCAGCAGCTTATCACCGCCGGACAGGGCTAATGAAAAACTGTTTTTT. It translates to CASSLSPPDRANEKLFF.

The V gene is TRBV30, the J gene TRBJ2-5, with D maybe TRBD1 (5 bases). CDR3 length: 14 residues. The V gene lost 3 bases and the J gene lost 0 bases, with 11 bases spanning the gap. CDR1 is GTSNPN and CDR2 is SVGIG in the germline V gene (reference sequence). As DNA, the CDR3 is TGTGCCTGGAGCCTAGGGGTCAACCAAGAGACCCAGTACTTC. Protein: CAWSLGVNQETQYF.

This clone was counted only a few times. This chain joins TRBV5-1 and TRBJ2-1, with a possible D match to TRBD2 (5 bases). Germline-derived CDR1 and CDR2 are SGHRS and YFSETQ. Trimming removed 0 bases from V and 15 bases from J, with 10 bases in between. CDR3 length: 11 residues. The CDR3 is CASSLGAVLFF. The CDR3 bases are TGCGCCAGCAGCTTGGGAGCGGTGCTGTTCTTC.

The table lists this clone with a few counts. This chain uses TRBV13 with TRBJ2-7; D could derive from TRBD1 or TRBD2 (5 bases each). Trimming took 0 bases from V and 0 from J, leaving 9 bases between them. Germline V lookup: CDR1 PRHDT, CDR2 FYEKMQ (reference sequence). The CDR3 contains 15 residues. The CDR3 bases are TGTGCCAGCAGCTTAGGGGGGGAAAGCTCCTACGAGCAGTACTTC. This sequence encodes CASSLGGESSYEQYF.

CDR3 DNA sequence: TGTGCCAGCAGTTTACACAGCTTGACGACCCAGTACTTC. Its translation is CASSLHSLTTQYF. The rearrangement uses TRBV27 and TRBJ2-5; no clear D. V lost 2 bases and J 7 bases, leaving 11 bases between the germline ends. CDR1 is MNHEY and CDR2 is SMNVEV in the germline V gene (reference sequence). The CDR3 consists of 13 residues.

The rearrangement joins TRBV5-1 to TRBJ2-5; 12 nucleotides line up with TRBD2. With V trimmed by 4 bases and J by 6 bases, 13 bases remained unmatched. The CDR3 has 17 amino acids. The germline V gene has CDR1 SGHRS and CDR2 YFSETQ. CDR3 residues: CASSPTSGRVVVKTQYF. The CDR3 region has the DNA TGCGCCAGCAGCCCGACTAGCGGGAGAGTGGTTGTAAAGACCCAGTACTTC.

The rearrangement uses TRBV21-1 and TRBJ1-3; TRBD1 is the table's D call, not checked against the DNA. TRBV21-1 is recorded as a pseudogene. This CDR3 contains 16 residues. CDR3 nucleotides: TGTGCCAGCAGGGCAAGTGTACAACACGCACGAAACACCATATATTTT. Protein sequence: CASRASVQHARNTIYF.

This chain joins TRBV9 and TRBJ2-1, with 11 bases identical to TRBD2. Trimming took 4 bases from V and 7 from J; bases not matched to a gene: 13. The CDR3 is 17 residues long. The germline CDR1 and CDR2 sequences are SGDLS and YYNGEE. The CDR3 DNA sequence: TGTGCCAGCAGCCCCCGACTAGCGGGGAATTCCGTGAATGAGCAGTTCTTC. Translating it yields CASSPRLAGNSVNEQFF.

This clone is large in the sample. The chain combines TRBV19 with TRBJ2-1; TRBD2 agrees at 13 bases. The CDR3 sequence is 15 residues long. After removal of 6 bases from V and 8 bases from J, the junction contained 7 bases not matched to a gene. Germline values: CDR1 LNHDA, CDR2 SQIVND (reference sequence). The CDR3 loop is CASSRTSGGFDEQFF. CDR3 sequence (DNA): TGTGCCAGTAGCCGGACTAGCGGGGGCTTTGATGAGCAGTTCTTC.

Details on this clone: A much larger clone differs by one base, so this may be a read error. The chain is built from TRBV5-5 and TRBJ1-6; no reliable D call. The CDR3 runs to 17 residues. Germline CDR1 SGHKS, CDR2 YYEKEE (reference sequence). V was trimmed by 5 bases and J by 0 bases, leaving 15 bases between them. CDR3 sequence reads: CASSLSWRSSYNSPLHF. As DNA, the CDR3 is TGTGCCAGCAGTCTCAGCTGGCGGAGCTCCTATAATTCACCCCTCCACTTT.